This record concerns one TCR beta chain sequence. What it binds is not known. This specimen belongs to a study of OX40 agonist ivuxolimab in advanced cancers. On the study more broadly: Anti-PD-1, anti-PD-L1 or anti-CTLA-4 therapy given earlier was allowed, and 40% had some. Study-wide results and caveats: CD8+ T cells averaged more expanded clones than CD4+. The study observed clonal expansion of CD4+ and CD8+ blood T cells by week 6 at 0.1 to 3.0 mg/kg.

A history of autoimmune disease or systemic immunosuppression excluded patients. CDR3 size: 13 residues. Germline V gene lookup returns CDR1 GTSNPN and CDR2 SVGIG (reference sequence). The V and J ends lost 5 bases and 5 bases respectively, with 15 bases between them. Only in-frame clones appear in the TCRdb table, and some are missing; sequencing was by immunoSEQ multiplex PCR. This table has approximately 79,000 clones, roughly 90% appearing once. This TCR came from an adult with an advanced solid tumor such as melanoma, head and neck, liver or kidney cancer. Material: CD4+ or CD8+ T cells sorted from blood, obtained in a trial of the OX40 agonist ivuxolimab. The chain recombines TRBV30 with TRBJ2-5; unclear D gene. The CDR3 reads CAWDPGYEETQYF. CDR3 nucleotide sequence: TGTGCCTGGGATCCGGGCTACGAGGAGACCCAGTACTTC.